What follows are 8 T cell receptor beta chains derived from one specimen sequenced in a study of blood T cell repertoires in COVID-19. The method was immunoSEQ multiplex PCR; TCRdb's version includes in-frame clones alone and lacks a portion of them. The table has approximately 270,000 clones, approximately 88% seen once; the top ten hold around 6.5%. Sequenced sample: peripheral blood. Source of these receptors: a young woman with COVID-19, enrolled during active disease.

The chain has TRBV5-1 and TRBJ2-3; 10 bases map to TRBD2. This CDR3 comprises 17 residues. Germline V lookup: CDR1 SGHRS, CDR2 YFSETQ. V lost 4 bases, J lost 0 bases, and 8 bases stayed unmatched. This CDR3 is CASSRKGTSVSTDTQYF. CDR3 nucleotides: TGCGCCAGCAGCCGGAAGGGGACTAGCGTAAGCACAGATACGCAGTATTTT.

V is TRBV28 and J is TRBJ1-5; a possible D gene is TRBD1 (6 bases). V dropped 2 bases and J dropped 11 bases, with 22 bases sitting between them. The CDR3 is made up of 16 amino acids. CDR1 is MDHEN, CDR2 SYDVKM, per germline. CDR3 region: CASSLALSGGVQAQHF. The CDR3 region has the DNA TGTGCCAGCAGTTTAGCTCTTTCGGGGGGCGTCCAAGCCCAGCATTTT.

The chain employs TRBV11-3 and TRBJ2-5; 8 bases are shared with TRBD2. The CDR3 is 15 residues long. CDR1 SGHNT and CDR2 YENEEA come from the germline V gene. J gave up 3 bases and V 5 bases, and 8 bases lay outside the gene matches. This chain's CDR3 is CASSARLAFEETQYF. CDR3 bases: TGTGCCAGCAGCGCCCGACTAGCGTTCGAAGAGACCCAGTACTTC. Drawing the rest from reference TRBV11-3 and TRBJ2-5, the complete variable domain is EAGVVQSPRYKIIEKKQPVAFWCNPISGHNTLYWYLQNLGQGPELLIRYENEEAVDDSQLPKDRFSAERLKGVDSTLKIQPAELGDSAVYLCASSARLAFEETQYFGPGTRLLVL.

Written as DNA, the CDR3 is TGTGCCAGCAGCTTACATGGGGACATTAGGAGAGATAACTATGGCTACACCTTC. Its protein is CASSLHGDIRRDNYGYTF. This sequence joins TRBV7-2 and TRBJ1-2; D possibly corresponds to TRBD1 (6 bases). CDR1 is SGHTA, CDR2 FQGNSA, per germline. Trimming removed 2 bases at V and 1 base at J, with 20 bases between. This CDR3 contains 18 residues.

The chain couples TRBV5-1 to TRBJ1-4; D gene ambiguous. The V gene's germline CDR1 is SGHRS and CDR2 YFSETQ. V was shortened by 2 bases and J by 8 bases, with 13 bases between the two germline ends. The CDR3 sequence is 14 residues long. The CDR3 DNA reads as TGCGCCAGCAGCTTTGACCGGGTTGACGAAAAACTGTTTTTT. It yields the protein CASSFDRVDEKLFF.

This sequence joins TRBV4-2 and TRBJ2-7; TRBD2 agrees at 7 bases. CDR3 length: 16 amino acids. The V and J ends lost 0 bases and 0 bases, in that order; junction bases with no gene match: 5. Germline-derived CDR1 and CDR2 are LGHNA and YNFKEQ. The CDR3 here is CASSQENGGSSYEQYF. The CDR3 nucleotides are TGTGCCAGCAGCCAAGAAAACGGGGGGAGCTCCTACGAGCAGTACTTC.

The rearrangement uses TRBV3-1 (or the pseudogene TRBV3-2) and TRBJ2-5, with a tentative D call TRBD2 (5 bases). Germline CDR1 and CDR2: LGHDT and YNNKEL (reference sequence). The CDR3 length is 15 residues. V dropped 1 base and J dropped 2 bases, with 11 bases sitting between them. CDR3 sequence reads: CASSQGERTQETQYF. The CDR3, as DNA: TGTGCCAGCAGCCAAGGGGAGCGGACGCAAGAGACCCAGTACTTC.

This rearrangement joins TRBV6-2 or TRBV6-3 to TRBJ1-5; D is perhaps TRBD1 (5 bases). Germline CDR1 and CDR2: MNHEY and SVGEGT. This CDR3 is built from 13 residues. V shed 6 bases and J shed 9 bases, with 15 bases lying between them. As DNA, the CDR3 is TGTGCCAGCAGCCTCAGGGCTGGACGGCCCCAGCATTTT. It translates to CASSLRAGRPQHF.